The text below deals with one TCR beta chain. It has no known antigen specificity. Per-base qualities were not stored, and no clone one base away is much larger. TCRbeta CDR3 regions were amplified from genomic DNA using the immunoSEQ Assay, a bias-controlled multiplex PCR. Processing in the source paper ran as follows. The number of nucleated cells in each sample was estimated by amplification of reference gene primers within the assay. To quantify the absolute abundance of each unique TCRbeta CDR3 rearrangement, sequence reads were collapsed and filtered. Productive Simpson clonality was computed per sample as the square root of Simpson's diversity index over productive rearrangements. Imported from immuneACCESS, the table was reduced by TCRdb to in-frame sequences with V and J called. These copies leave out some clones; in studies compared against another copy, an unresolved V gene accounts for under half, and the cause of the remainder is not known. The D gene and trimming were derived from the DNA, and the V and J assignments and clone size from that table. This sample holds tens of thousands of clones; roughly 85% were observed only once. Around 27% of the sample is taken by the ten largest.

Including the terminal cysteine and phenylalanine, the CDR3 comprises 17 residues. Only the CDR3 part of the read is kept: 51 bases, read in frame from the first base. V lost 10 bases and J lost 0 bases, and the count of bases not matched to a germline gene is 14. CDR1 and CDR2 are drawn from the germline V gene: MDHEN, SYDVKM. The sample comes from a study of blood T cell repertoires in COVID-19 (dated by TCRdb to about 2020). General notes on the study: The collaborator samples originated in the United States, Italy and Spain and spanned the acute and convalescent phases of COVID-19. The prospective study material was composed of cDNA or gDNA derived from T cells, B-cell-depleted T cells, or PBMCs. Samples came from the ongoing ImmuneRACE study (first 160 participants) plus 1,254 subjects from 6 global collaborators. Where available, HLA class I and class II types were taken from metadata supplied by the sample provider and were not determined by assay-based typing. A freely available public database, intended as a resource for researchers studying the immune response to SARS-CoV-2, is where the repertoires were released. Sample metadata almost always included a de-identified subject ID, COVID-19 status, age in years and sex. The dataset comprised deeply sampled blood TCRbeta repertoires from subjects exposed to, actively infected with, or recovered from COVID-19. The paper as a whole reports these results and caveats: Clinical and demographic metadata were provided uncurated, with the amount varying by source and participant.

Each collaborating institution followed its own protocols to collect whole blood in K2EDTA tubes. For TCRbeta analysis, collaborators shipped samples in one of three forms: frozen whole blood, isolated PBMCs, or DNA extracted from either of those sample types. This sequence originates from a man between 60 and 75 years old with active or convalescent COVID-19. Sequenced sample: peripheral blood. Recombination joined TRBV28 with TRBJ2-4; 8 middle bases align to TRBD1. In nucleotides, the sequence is TGTGCCACCTGGGGACAGGCTTATGAGCTAGCCAAAAACATTCAGTACTTC. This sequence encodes CATWGQAYELAKNIQYF.